The subject of this entry is one TCR beta chain. In this sample, this clone turned up once. Its antigen specificity is not known. No quality values exist for individual bases; no much larger clone is one base distant. In the paper's terms, the treatment or condition label means: suppressive antiretroviral therapy. As a nonspecific positive control representing the CD4+ T cell repertoire, the cells were stimulated with anti-CD3/anti-CD28 magnetic beads. Responding CD4+ T cells were sorted on the basis of upregulation of both CD40 ligand and CD69. HIV-1-infected adults in whom suppressive ART had been started during chronic infection were enrolled as participants. Plasma HIV-1 RNA had been undetectable (below 50 copies/mL) in participants for at least 4 years. To be included, participants needed a CD4+ T cell count above 400 cells/uL and a positive CMV serology. Before stimulation, PBMCs were isolated using density centrifugation and then depleted of CD8+ T cells. For under 20 hours, the CD8-depleted PBMCs were stimulated with anti-CD28/CD49d costimulation, a CD40-blocking antibody, and enfuvirtide to prevent new infections. Cell sorting was done on a Beckman Coulter MoFlo Legacy or XDP sorter, and dead cells were excluded with propidium iodide. Genomic DNA was extracted using the QIAamp DNA Mini Kit for samples with more than one million cells and using the Quick-DNA Microprep Kit for all other samples.

V sheds 2 bases and J sheds 0 bases, leaving 10 bases between their ends. From a lookup of the germline V gene, CDR1 and CDR2 are MNHEY and SVGAGI. Including the terminal cysteine and phenylalanine, the CDR3 comprises 15 residues. The sequence is cut down to CDR3 DNA, 45 bases in frame from base 1. This sample was included in a study of persistence of HIV-infected CD4 T cells (dated by TCRdb to about 2020). Background for the entire study: Suppressive ART had been received by participants for a median of roughly 8 years. Apart from a couple of participants who underwent leukapheresis at a single time point, peripheral blood samples of up to about 180 mL were collected from participants at multiple time points. Anti-CD3/anti-CD28 stimulation activated a higher proportion of cells, with a lower memory fraction, than antigen stimulation. The study isolated CMV- and HIV-1 Gag-responding CD4+ T cells from ART-treated individuals to examine antigen-driven clonal expansion of HIV-1-infected cells. The clonality of all cells in each sorted population was measured by TCRbeta sequencing, and the clonality of infected cells was measured by proviral sequencing. In the cross-participant TCR cluster analysis, eight or nine participants were included for CMV and more than 5 participants were included for Gag.

The immunoSEQ hsTCRB assay version 4, run in survey mode, was used to sequence TCRbeta repertoires from genomic DNA. Genomic DNA was diluted to about 9.1 ng/uL, using up to roughly 1 ug per sample for TCRbeta sequencing. Turning to the authors' computational methods: TCRbeta data were analyzed in ImmunoSeq Analyzer 3.0, with diversity computed on productive nucleotide rearrangements. Using the Immunarch R package, lower-bound TCR diversity was estimated with the improved Chao index and clonality was estimated with the Gini coefficient. When different nucleotide rearrangements encoded the same CDR3beta amino acid sequence, each rearrangement was treated as a distinct clonotype. TCRbeta sequences significantly enriched in antigen-responding cells relative to anti-CD3/anti-CD28-activated cells were identified by differential abundance analysis. Using predicted peptide-MHC specificity as the basis, GLIPH2 grouped TCRs into clusters, both for each participant individually and for the merged data sets that combined participants. TCRdb took this table from immuneACCESS and kept in-frame rearrangements with V and J called. Such tables lack part of the clones; where checked against another copy, unresolved V genes explain under half of the gap, and the rest is unexplained. V, J and clone size derive from that table, while D and trimming were established from the DNA sequence. The sample profile shows some 40,000 clones; 80% to 95% of them were found once. The ten largest account for about 1.8% of the sample.

The study at large found these results: TCRbeta richness in CMV- and Gag-responding cells was significantly lower than in anti-CD3/anti-CD28-responding cells; CMV-responding cells had higher oligoclonality than CD3/CD28-stimulated and Gag-responding cells. Within the same sorted populations, TCR oligoclonality correlated with proviral oligoclonality. Bulk TCR analyses could not be limited to the rare CMV-responding cells that actually contained HIV-1 proviruses. Only a small number of individuals took part in the study, and the range of antigens tested was limited. Degenerate expanded CDR3beta sequences were enriched in antigen-responding cells, suggesting convergent selection of CD4+ responses to CMV and Gag.

The sequence was obtained from an adult man with HIV who was CMV-seropositive. The starting material was CD4+ T cells sorted from PBMCs after 18-hour stimulation, obtained from a patient who received antiretroviral therapy. The sample's cell subset or site label is to be understood as: CD40L+CD69+ CD4 T cells responding to anti-CD3/anti-CD28 beads, representing the overall repertoire. The chain is encoded by TRBV6-5 joined to TRBJ1-2; no D segment can be confidently identified. DNA sequence: TGTGCCAGCAGTTACGGTGGCGGGCCTAACTATGGCTACACCTTC. This translates into CASSYGGGPNYGYTF.